This TCR beta chain was observed in a study of shared clonotypes between healthy human individuals. A remark on this clone: The same CDR3 also results from other DNA sequences found in this sample.

The method was immunoSEQ multiplex PCR; TCRdb's version includes in-frame clones alone and lacks a portion of them. Here the sample spans approximately 2,300,000 clones, 92% being singletons. The CDR3 covers 16 residues. V gave up 0 bases and J gave up 3 bases; unmatched junction bases: 4. The germline V gene encodes CDR1 SGHRS and CDR2 YFSETQ. Sample: naive CD4+ T cells from PBMCs. Noted subset: CD45RA+ positively selected. The clonotype was recovered from a man between 18 and 35 years old in good health. Some clones in this sample may be carry-over from other donors' samples. This sequence joins TRBV5-1 and TRBJ2-3, with TRBD2 identical over 10 bases. CDR3 nucleotide sequence: TGCGCCAGCAGCTTGGGAGCGGGAGGGCCAACAGATACGCAGTATTTT. It specifies CASSLGAGGPTDTQYF. The full variable domain, completed using reference TRBV5-1 and TRBJ2-3, is KAGVTQTPRYLIKTRGQQVTLSCSPISGHRSVSWYQQTPGQGLQFLFEYFSETQRNKGNFPGRFSGRQFSNSRSEMNVSTLELGDSALYLCASSLGAGGPTDTQYFGPGTRLTVL.